Listed below are T cell receptor beta chains from one sample, sequenced in a study of cytomegalovirus exposure and HLA in healthy donors. Assay used: immunoSEQ multiplex PCR; TCRdb lists only in-frame clones, some missing. The sample lists about 160,000 clones; 86% were seen once. The sample consisted of PBMCs. The source of these receptors is a young woman in good health and CMV-seronegative. The CDR3 runs from the conserved cysteine through the conserved F or W. A D gene is named only where the DNA matches it firmly. Some rows mark clone size as missing; the rest say once, few, many or name a class of expanded clone.

.	TRBV5-6	TRBJ2-1	.	TGTGCCAGCAGCTCTGCCCTCAGGGGTGAGCAGTTCTTC	CASSSALRGEQFF
TRBD1	TRBV9	TRBJ2-1	once	TGTGCCAGCAGCGTCACCGGGACAGGGGTTAATGAGCAGTTCTTC	CASSVTGTGVNEQFF
.	TRBV7-9	TRBJ2-1	.	TGTGCCAGCAGCCGAACAGGCCAGCACAATGAGCAGTTCTTC	CASSRTGQHNEQFF
TRBD2	TRBV9	TRBJ2-3	.	TGTGCCAGCAGCGTTAGCGGGGGCAGGGATACGCAGTATTTT	CASSVSGGRDTQYF
TRBD2	TRBV7-9	TRBJ2-7	once	TGTGCCAGCCGGGAGGGGGGAGGCGAGCAGTACTTC	CASREGGGEQYF
TRBD1	TRBV7-2	TRBJ2-1	.	TGTGCCAGCAGCTTAGTCAGGGACAGGGGGTACAATGAGCAGTTCTTC	CASSLVRDRGYNEQFF
TRBD1	TRBV4-2	TRBJ1-5	.	TGTGCCAGCAGCCCCGGACAGGGAGGATTCGGTCAGCCCCAGCATTTT	CASSPGQGGFGQPQHF
TRBD1	TRBV14	TRBJ2-5	.	TGTGCCAGCAGCCAAGAACCCCTACAGGGGGCGGCAAAAGAGACCCAGTACTTC	CASSQEPLQGAAKETQYF
TRBD2	TRBV6-5	TRBJ2-5	.	TGTGCCAGCAGTCTCCTAGCGGTCCAAGAGACCCAGTACTTC	CASSLLAVQETQYF
.	TRBV6-5	TRBJ1-1	once	TGTGCCAGCAGTTACCTGGGACACCATGAAGCTTTCTTT	CASSYLGHHEAFF
.	TRBV10-3	TRBJ1-2	once	TGTGCCATCAGTGAGTCGAGTGGGGCAGTAAACTATGGCTACACCTTC	CAISESSGAVNYGYTF
.	TRBV2	TRBJ2-1	.	TGTGCCAGCACCACCGGGACTCTCTCCGAGGAGCAGTTCTTC	CASTTGTLSEEQFF
.	TRBV27	TRBJ2-6	.	TGTGCCAGCAGTTCGGGACCCAGGGGTGGGGCCAACGTCCTGACTTTC	CASSSGPRGGANVLTF
.	TRBV27	TRBJ2-3	.	TGTGCCAGCGGAAGCCGGGACTGGAGCACAGATACGCAGTATTTT	CASGSRDWSTDTQYF
.	TRBV7-9	TRBJ1-2	.	TGTGCCAGCAGCTTCGAATCGTCCGCCCAGGGGTTTTATGGCTACACCTTC	CASSFESSAQGFYGYTF
TRBD1	TRBV7-9	TRBJ2-7	.	TGTGCCAGCAGCTCAGACAGGGGTTCCTACGAGCAGTACTTC	CASSSDRGSYEQYF
TRBD2	TRBV18	TRBJ2-7	.	TGTGCCAGCTCACCACTTCCTGGGACTAGCAGCTCCTACGAGCAGTACTTC	CASSPLPGTSSSYEQYF
.	TRBV27	TRBJ2-2	.	TGTGCCAGCAGTTTTCGTAGCCGGGTTAACACCGGGGAGCTGTTTTTT	CASSFRSRVNTGELFF
.	TRBV6-5	TRBJ1-2	.	TGTGCCAGCAGTTCGACAGGCTATGGCTACACCTTC	CASSSTGYGYTF